This TCR beta chain was captured by sequencing in a study of shared clonotypes between healthy human individuals (TCRdb year 2020). General notes on the study: The cohort comprised a couple of women and three men aged 18 to 49 years. To estimate repertoire size and how much clonotype sharing occurs between individuals, the study deeply sequenced the blood TCR repertoires of roughly 5 healthy adults. Each donor's leukapheresis produced roughly between roughly 0.85 and 10 billion PBMCs. For each donor, CD4 naive and CD4 memory were each given three plates, CD8 naive was given two plates, and CD8 memory was given one plate. Libraries were prepared and TCR repertoires were sequenced by different laboratories using diverse techniques, in order to increase sequencing depth and limit assay-specific biases.

Using the deep immunoSEQ assay, multiplex PCR amplified TCR CDR3 regions from genomic DNA. For each cell subset, the extracted genomic DNA was distributed evenly across all wells of several immunoSEQ 96-well plates, and each plate served as one replicate. For sorted subsets, 200 to 250 ng of genomic DNA, equivalent to 25,000 to 35,000 T cell genomes, went into each replicate PCR. Purified libraries were quantified with a Qubit 3.0 fluorometer, sized on a Bioanalyzer 2100, and re-quantified with the KAPA Library Quantification kit. Every immunoSEQ 96-well plate was sequenced on a dedicated single-read 150-cycle Illumina NextSeq 550 flow cell. The original methods were these. Because only junctional sequences without quality scores were contained in the immunoSEQ output, filtering matching that applied to full-length reads could not be performed. Sequences were annotated with PyIR, a Python wrapper for IgBLAST v1.9, and V/J genes and CDR3 were assigned using IMGT germline references. Reads were removed for weak V/J assignments (E-value above 1e-6), missing CDR3, stop codons, out-of-frame junctions, or ambiguous translated residues. A V3J clonotype was defined by an identical inferred V gene, J gene, and CDR3 amino acid sequence. Percentage overlap between repertoires was calculated by dividing the number of shared unique clonotypes by the size of the smaller repertoire. Three approaches were used to assess repertoire richness: RTK rarefaction, the Chao1 estimator, and Recon v2.1 estimates of unobserved clonotypes. Generation probabilities for all TCRbeta clonotypes obtained by the gDNA method from several donors were computed using OLGA. Sourced from immuneACCESS, this table was stored by TCRdb with only in-frame sequences that have V and J called. A share of the clones is absent; for the studies checked, an unresolved V gene accounts for under half, and the remainder has no known explanation. The V and J calls and clone size were taken over from that table, and D and trimming were inferred from the DNA. This sample is represented by some 2.1 million clones; roughly 96% of them were singletons. Jointly, the top ten make up 0.1% to 0.15% of the sample.

As concerns this clone: Its antigen is currently not known. Base quality data are lacking; no much larger clone is found one base away. The same CDR3 can be traced to other DNA sequences in this sample.

The donors were healthy, HIV-negative adults who had no recently reported acute infections or vaccinations. Only Caucasian adults living in Nashville, Tennessee, USA were represented among the donors. CD4+ T cells were enriched by magnetic negative selection; naive cells were then positively selected on CD45RA, and the negative fraction formed the memory subset. Blood was obtained by leukapheresis, after which PBMCs were separated by Ficoll-Histopaque density gradient centrifugation and cryopreserved in liquid nitrogen vapor phase. Purity and quantity of every magnetically sorted T cell population were checked by analytical flow cytometry. Genomic DNA was isolated from each sorted fraction and quantified by UV absorbance on a Nanodrop 2000c. CDR1 and CDR2, looked up from the germline V gene, are SNHLY and FYNNEI. The CDR3 starts with the cysteine, ends with the phenylalanine, and has 13 residues. The sequence is cut down to CDR3 DNA, 39 bases in frame from base 1. V and J lose 4 bases and 4 bases, and a span of 8 bases separates them.

Study-level results and caveats: Even with the large sequencing depth, rarefaction of the sorted-subset datasets indicated that sequencing was incomplete. Sampling was limited to blood, and TCR repertoires in tissue likely differ from TCR repertoires in blood. Pairwise subsampling indicated that sequencing depth was expected to affect the degree of clonotype sharing among donors. Sharing across a few donors was observed for about 5% of naive CD4, 3% to 4% of naive CD8, 2.3% of memory CD4, and over 0.3% of memory CD8 clonotypes. The small number of donors limited the genetic and exposure-history diversity represented. Clonotypes shared by all four sorted-subset donors showed higher generation probabilities than non-shared clonotypes. Estimated clonotype richness was generally larger for naive than for memory subsets.

The receptor was derived from a man aged 18 to 29 in good health. Sequencing input: naive CD4+ T cells sorted from blood. What this sample's cell subset or site label stands for: CD45RA+ positively selected. The chain is made from TRBV2 and TRBJ1-5, with the D gene call left open. The CDR3 loop reads CASSGSRNQPQHF. Here is the DNA: TGTGCCAGCAGTGGGAGCCGGAATCAGCCCCAGCATTTT.